The source of this T cell receptor beta chain is a study of blood T cell repertoires in COVID-19. Across the study: T cells, B-cell-depleted T cells, or PBMCs supplied cDNA or gDNA.

The CDR3 runs to 15 residues. With V trimmed by 6 bases and J by 5 bases, 10 bases remained unmatched. Germline V gives CDR1 SGHNT, CDR2 YYREEE (reference sequence). Original processing notes: Amplification from reference gene primers served as the basis for estimated nucleated cell counts. Data came from immunoSEQ multiplex PCR; TCRdb stores just in-frame clones and leaves some out. V, J and clone size reflect that table, while D and trimming were determined from the DNA. The sample lists roughly 92,000 clones, 85% to 90% occurring once. The origin of this receptor is an elderly woman with active or convalescent COVID-19. The chain joins TRBV5-4 to TRBJ2-5; 10 bases line up with TRBD1. The source material was peripheral blood. The CDR3 spells CASTAGQGLMETQYF. CDR3 coding DNA: TGTGCCAGCACCGCGGGACAGGGGTTAATGGAGACCCAGTACTTC. The full variable domain, in which reference TRBV5-4 and TRBJ2-5 provide the parts outside the CDR3, is ETGVTQSPTHLIKTRGQQVTLRCSSQSGHNTVSWYQQALGQGPQFIFQYYREEENGRGNFPPRFSGLQFPNYSSELNVNALELDDSALYLCASTAGQGLMETQYFGPGTRLLVL.